This T cell receptor beta chain appears in the sequencing data of a study of human T cells and chemical hapten exposure. With 6 bases removed from V and 0 bases from J, the gap between germline ends came to 9 bases. Germline V gives CDR1 DFQATT, CDR2 SNEGSKA (reference sequence). This CDR3 has 14 amino acids. Indicated time point: pre-sensitization, week 0. Regarding treatment: therapeutic diphenylcyclopropenone sensitization with weekly scalp DPC. RNA extraction used unfractionated whole blood as the source of total RNA. TCRdb fed the RACE reads into MiXCR, producing one record per CDR3 protein. The data hold about 52,000 distinct CDR3 sequences, with 9.5% to 10% observed a single time.

This receptor was identified in a woman aged 25-40 years with alopecia areata. Some clones in this sample may be carry-over from other donors' samples. The specimen comprised whole blood, sampled in connection with sensitization to the hapten diphenylcyclopropenone (DPC). The J gene is TRBJ1-6, the V gene TRBV20-1; D gene unclear. CDR3 loop: CSAPESSYNSPLHF. In nucleotides, the CDR3 is TGCAGTGCCCCGGAGAGCTCCTATAATTCACCCCTCCACTTT.